The sequence of this T cell receptor beta chain was determined in a study of regulatory T cells in long-lasting Graves disease. For the study at large: Persistent cases took antithyroid drugs over 5 years and stayed TSH receptor antibody positive. Findings and caveats of the study: Favored gene segments in persistent disease were TRBV28, TRBJ1-2 and TRBJ2-5.

iRepertoire HTBI primers and Arm-PCR of CDR3 regions built TCR beta libraries. MiXCR, applied by TCRdb to the multiplex PCR reads, yields one record per CDR3 protein. The table includes roughly 400,000 distinct CDR3 sequences, around 20% detected once. V lost 4 bases, J lost 1 base, and 5 bases lay in between. Germline V gene lookup returns CDR1 MNHEY and CDR2 SMNVEV (reference sequence). The CDR3 is 13 amino acids. Remarks on this clonotype: What it binds is unknown.

The time point is: persistent/refractory GD, antithyroid drugs over 5 years with positive TRAb. After RNA was extracted from PBMCs, the TCR library was made from it. Patients met American Thyroid Association criteria for Graves' disease. Approximately 10 milliliters of peripheral blood went into EDTA tubes. Sequences were derived from peripheral blood mononuclear cells (PBMCs), sampled when the disease was refractory, from a patient treated with antithyroid drugs. This receptor was obtained from a female donor with Graves disease. V and J are TRBV27 and TRBJ1-5; D gene unclear. CDR3 nucleotide sequence: TGTGCCAGCAGTTACGAGAGCAATCAGCCCCAGCATTTT. It specifies CASSYESNQPQHF.